This T cell receptor beta chain comes out of a study of cytomegalovirus exposure and HLA in healthy donors. Across the study: Genotyping showed around 80% of 300 to 450 donors falling in the Caucasian-associated ancestry cluster.

The V gene lost 9 bases and the J gene lost 1 base, with 15 bases spanning the gap. This CDR3 spans 14 amino acids. CDR1 and CDR2 (germline): SNHLY, FYNNEI. PCR employed 60 Vbeta and 13 Jbeta primers. Clones were sequenced by immunoSEQ multiplex PCR, and TCRdb holds only the in-frame ones, with some missing. The data show about 58,000 clones, and the top ten clones hold approximately 2%. Study observations and caveats: According to a later analysis, most TCR beta chains associated with CMV appeared HLA-restricted. In all likelihood, a cluster of highly shared sequence variants was a sequencing artifact.

Points on this clone: Its antigen is still unknown.

This TCR was sampled from a woman younger than 30 in good health and CMV-seronegative. The sample comprised PBMCs. This chain connects TRBV2 to TRBJ1-1; tentatively, D is TRBD1 (6 bases). As DNA, the CDR3 is TGTGCCAGTAAGGGGGGGCGCGGGAACACTGAAGCTTTCTTT. This translates into CASKGGRGNTEAFF.